The rows below give T cell receptor beta chains drawn from one sample of a study of shared clonotypes between healthy human individuals. Method: immunoSEQ multiplex PCR; TCRdb's copy keeps in-frame clones and lacks some. The sample lists some 1.5 million clones, 96% occurring once. The sequencing input was naive CD4+ T cells sorted from blood. The source is a man between 25 and 39 years old in good health. Each CDR3 is given with its conserved first and last residue. A D gene is named only where the DNA matches it firmly. Rows give clone size only sometimes, using once, few, many, or a class for an expanded clone.

TRBJ1-2 TRBV7-9 NA NA TGTGCCAGCAGCTTAGAGGGTCGGGGGAACTATGGCTACACCTTC CASSLEGRGNYGYTF
TRBJ1-1 TRBV5-1 NA NA TGCGCCAGCAGCTTGGAACCAGGGGTGACTGAAGCTTTCTTT CASSLEPGVTEAFF
TRBJ2-1 TRBV6-6 TRBD2 NA TGTGCCGGGGGGAGGGGCCCGGATGAGTACAATGAGCAGTTCTTC CAGGRGPDEYNEQFF
TRBJ2-5 TRBV7-7 TRBD2 NA TGTGCTAGCAGCGTACTAGCGGGAGGACAAGAGACCCAGTACTTC CASSVLAGGQETQYF
TRBJ1-2 TRBV28 TRBD1 NA TGTGCCAGCAGTTTTCTACGGGACAGGGGGCTGGGCTACACCTTC CASSFLRDRGLGYTF
TRBJ1-3 TRBV18 NA NA TGTGCCAGCTCACCCACAGGGACGGGAAACACCATATATTTT CASSPTGTGNTIYF
TRBJ2-7 TRBV9 NA NA TGTGCCAGCAGCTCCCCTGACGGGGCCGCCTACGAGCAGTACTTC CASSSPDGAAYEQYF
TRBJ2-1 TRBV10-1 TRBD1 NA TGCGCCAGCAGTCTAAGGACAGGGGCGATCCTCAATGAGCAGTTCTTC CASSLRTGAILNEQFF
TRBJ1-1 TRBV29-1 NA NA TGCAGCGCCTCAGGGACCAGGAACACTGAAGCTTTCTTT CSASGTRNTEAFF
TRBJ1-2 TRBV5-1 NA NA TGCGCCAGCAGCTTGGGCCAAGGAGGTGGCCAAAGGTTCTATGGCTACACCTTC CASSLGQGGGQRFYGYTF
TRBJ1-2 TRBV5-1 NA NA TGCGCCAGCAGCTTGGAAGGGGCCAGAGCTAACTATGGCTACACCTTC CASSLEGARANYGYTF
TRBJ2-3 TRBV29-1 NA NA TGCAGCCTCGGGGGAACGGGAGATACGCAGTATTTT CSLGGTGDTQYF
TRBJ1-1 TRBV5-1 TRBD1 NA TGCGCCAGCAGCTTGGATTCCAGGGGGCTTCGCGGGAACACTGAAGCTTTCTTT CASSLDSRGLRGNTEAFF
TRBJ2-2 TRBV5-1 NA NA TGCGCCAGCAGCCTCCCCGCCGGCGGCGGGGAGCTGTTTTTT CASSLPAGGGELFF
TRBJ2-2 TRBV5-1 NA NA TGCGCCAGCAGCTTGGGGGACAAGGGAGGGGAGCTGTTTTTT CASSLGDKGGELFF
TRBJ2-2 TRBV4-2 NA NA TGTGCCAGCAGCCAAGAGGGGCCGGGCGGGAACACCGGGGAGCTGTTTTTT CASSQEGPGGNTGELFF
TRBJ2-2 TRBV6-4 NA NA TGTGCCAGCAGTGAGAGATTCGGGGAGCTGTTTTTT CASSERFGELFF
TRBJ2-1 TRBV10-3 TRBD2 NA TGTGCCATCAGCGCCGGCTGGGCTAGCGGGGGGAGCTCCTACAATGAGCAGTTCTTC CAISAGWASGGSSYNEQFF
TRBJ2-2 TRBV29-1 NA NA TGCAGCGTTGAGGCAAGGACGGCGAACACCGGGGAGCTGTTTTTT CSVEARTANTGELFF
TRBJ2-1 TRBV5-1 NA NA TGCGCCAGCAGCTTGGAGATGTCAGGGACTGAGCAGTTCTTC CASSLEMSGTEQFF
TRBJ1-5 TRBV7-9 NA NA TGTGCCAGCAGCTTAGAGGAGGGACCCCAGCATTTT CASSLEEGPQHF
TRBJ1-1 TRBV6-5 NA NA TGTGCCAGCAGTTACCGGACGGAGTCTACCGCGGAAGCTTTCTTT CASSYRTESTAEAFF
TRBJ2-1 TRBV7-2 TRBD2 NA TGTGCCAGCAGCCCCTATTTCGGGGGGTCCTCCTACAATGAGCAGTTCTTC CASSPYFGGSSYNEQFF
TRBJ2-6 TRBV5-4 NA NA TGTGCCAGCAGCAACCCCCAGGGTAAGGTTGGGGCCAACGTCCTGACTTTC CASSNPQGKVGANVLTF
TRBJ2-1 TRBV10-3 TRBD2 once TGTGCCATCAGTGAGTCGGGGACTAGCTCCTACAATGAGCAGTTCTTC CAISESGTSSYNEQFF
TRBJ1-2 TRBV7-9 NA NA TGTGCCAGCAGCTTACCCGGGGATGACCTTAACTATGGCTACACCTTC CASSLPGDDLNYGYTF
TRBJ2-1 TRBV9 NA NA TGTGCCAGCAGCGTCGGGACACCTACCTTCGAGCAGTTCTTC CASSVGTPTFEQFF
TRBJ2-1 TRBV21-1 NA once TGTGCCAGCAGCAACTGTTCGGGGGCAACTCGGGTTGAGCAGTTCTTC CASSNCSGATRVEQFF
TRBJ1-2 TRBV5-1 NA NA TGCGCCAGCAGCACTACCGACGGTAACTATGGCTACACCTTC CASSTTDGNYGYTF
TRBJ2-3 TRBV29-1 NA NA TGCAGTTCGTCCCCCGCAGAAACAGATACGCAGTATTTT CSSSPAETDTQYF
TRBJ2-5 TRBV18 TRBD1 NA TGTGCCAGCTCACCACCGGGACAGACTACAGAGACCCAGTACTTC CASSPPGQTTETQYF
TRBJ2-7 TRBV2 TRBD2 NA TGTGCCTCTCAAAGGCTAGCGGGAGCCGAGCAGTACTTC CASQRLAGAEQYF
TRBJ2-3 TRBV7-3 TRBD2 NA TGTGCCAGCAGCTTCCTTAAGGGGACTAGCGGGAGGATGAGCACAGATACGCAGTATTTT CASSFLKGTSGRMSTDTQYF
TRBJ2-7 TRBV27 NA NA TGTGCCAGCAGTTTAAGGGGAACAGGCTACGAGCAGTACTTC CASSLRGTGYEQYF
TRBJ2-3 TRBV10-1 TRBD1 NA TGCGCCAGCAGTGGGACCGGGACAGGACCAGATACGCAGTATTTT CASSGTGTGPDTQYF
TRBJ2-1 TRBV7-2 TRBD2 NA TGTGCCAGCAGCTTCCAGGTAGGCCTAGCGGGTAGCTCCTACAATGAGCAGTTCTTC CASSFQVGLAGSSYNEQFF
TRBJ2-5 TRBV5-6 NA NA TGTGCCAGCAGCTTGACGGCGGGGTACCGTCAAGAGACCCAGTACTTC CASSLTAGYRQETQYF
TRBJ2-3 TRBV25-1 TRBD1 NA TGTGCCAGCAGTGAGCCCACAGGGGCAAATACGCAGTATTTT CASSEPTGANTQYF
TRBJ2-1 TRBV28 TRBD2 NA TGTGCCAGCAGTTTGGACCAGCGGGAGGTCTATGAGCAGTTCTTC CASSLDQREVYEQFF
TRBJ2-2 TRBV6-6 TRBD2 NA TGTGCCAGCAGTCAAGCGGGAGGAAGCACCGGGGAGCTGTTTTTT CASSQAGGSTGELFF
TRBJ2-5 TRBV5-1 NA NA TGCGCCAGCAGCTTGACCCGACCCATCGAAGAGACCCAGTACTTC CASSLTRPIEETQYF
TRBJ2-1 TRBV7-2 NA NA TGTGCCAGCAGCTTAAACGTCTACAATGAGCAGTTCTTC CASSLNVYNEQFF
TRBJ1-5 TRBV20-1 NA NA TGCAGTGCTAGCTCCGGGGGTCAGCATTTT CSASSGGQHF
TRBJ2-7 TRBV4-2 TRBD2 once TGTGCCAGCAGCCAAGGGCTGAGCGGGATGAGCTCCTACGAGCAGTACTTC CASSQGLSGMSSYEQYF
TRBJ2-5 TRBV29-1 NA once TGCAGCGTTGCCCGGACGATGTCAACACCGGAGACCCAGTACTTC CSVARTMSTPETQYF
TRBJ1-5 TRBV19 NA NA TGTGCCAGTAGTATCAGAAATCAGCCCCAGCATTTT CASSIRNQPQHF
TRBJ2-3 TRBV6-6 NA once TGTGCCAGCAGTTTTTATCTACAGAGCACAGATACGCAGTATTTT CASSFYLQSTDTQYF
TRBJ1-1 TRBV5-1 TRBD1 NA TGCGCCAGCAGCGTGACAGGGAGGGAGAACACTGAAGCTTTCTTT CASSVTGRENTEAFF
TRBJ2-2 TRBV9 TRBD2 NA TGTGCCAGCAGCGTAATGGGAGGGTCCGGGGAGCTGTTTTTT CASSVMGGSGELFF
TRBJ2-6 TRBV18 NA once TGTGCCAGCTCACCACTATCGCTACCAGGGCGCGCTGTCTCTGGGGCCAACGTCCTGACTTTC CASSPLSLPGRAVSGANVLTF
TRBJ1-1 TRBV19 TRBD1 NA TGTGCCAGTAGTACGGACAGGGTGGTTGCTTTCTTT CASSTDRVVAFF
TRBJ1-5 TRBV6-5 NA NA TGTGCCAGCAGTTACTCCCGGACAGGCAATCAGCCCCAGCATTTT CASSYSRTGNQPQHF
TRBJ1-2 TRBV18 NA NA TGTGCCAGCTCACCACTGGTAGGGGCGAGGGGCTACACCTTC CASSPLVGARGYTF
TRBJ2-7 TRBV27 TRBD2 once TGTGCCAGCGGAAGACTAGCGGGAGCCCACGAGCAGTACTTC CASGRLAGAHEQYF
TRBJ2-5 TRBV5-1 NA NA TGCGCCAGCAGCTTGGACACCCCAGGGACCCAGTACTTC CASSLDTPGTQYF
TRBJ1-1 TRBV9 TRBD1 NA TGTGCCAGCAGCTCCCCCCAGAGGGGACAGGGGAACACTGAAGCTTTCTTT CASSSPQRGQGNTEAFF
TRBJ1-4 TRBV18 NA NA TGTGCCAGCTCACCACAGGGAGGACTTAATGAAAAACTGTTTTTT CASSPQGGLNEKLFF